This T cell receptor beta chain was identified in a study of Ad26.COV2.S vaccination and SARS-CoV-2 variants. The ends lost 2 bases at V and 4 bases at J; junction bases unmatched: 7. This CDR3 spans 16 amino acids. CDR1 and CDR2 from the germline V gene are MGHRA and YSYEKL. The method was immunoSEQ multiplex PCR; TCRdb's version includes in-frame clones alone and lacks a portion of them. The sample gives some 240,000 clones, around 85% of which show up once; less than 3.5% is in the top ten. As to treatment: 19 received Ad26.COV2.S at low or high dose, single or two shots; several received placebo; per-sample allocation not given. Day 63 after the first vaccine or placebo injection was the time point for sampling. This Boston cohort included adults aged 18-55 years. An Ad26 vector expressing Wuhan-strain SARS-CoV-2 spike constituted the vaccine.

The sequence derives from a person between 18 and 65 years old who received the Ad26.COV2.S COVID-19 vaccine or a placebo. The sequencing here drew on peripheral blood, taken in a trial of Ad26.COV2.S vaccine versus placebo. The rearrangement uses TRBV4-1 and TRBJ1-2, with 10 positions matching TRBD1. The CDR3 DNA follows: TGCGCCAGCAGCCAACCGGGACAGGGGTTAGGCTATGGCTACACCTTC. Its translation: CASSQPGQGLGYGYTF.